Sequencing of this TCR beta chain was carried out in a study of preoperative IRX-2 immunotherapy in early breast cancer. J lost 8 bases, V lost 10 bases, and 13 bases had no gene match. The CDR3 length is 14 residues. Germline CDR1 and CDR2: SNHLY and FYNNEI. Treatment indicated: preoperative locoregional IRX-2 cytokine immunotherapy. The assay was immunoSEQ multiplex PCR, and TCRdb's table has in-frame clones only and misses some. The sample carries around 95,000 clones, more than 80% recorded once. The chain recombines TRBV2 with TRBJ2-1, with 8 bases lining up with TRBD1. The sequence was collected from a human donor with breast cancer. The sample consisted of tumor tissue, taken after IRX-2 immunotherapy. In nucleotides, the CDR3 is TGTGCCATCCAAGTAGACAGGGGCGACGATGAGCAGTTCTTC. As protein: CAIQVDRGDDEQFF.